The source of this T cell receptor beta chain is a study of T cells in localized non-small cell lung cancer (dated by TCRdb to the early 2020s). As for the study more broadly: The study examined T cell repertoires in a few hundred patients with early-stage NSCLC and compared tumors with uninvolved tumor-adjacent lungs. Of the NSCLC patients, 129 were male and approximately 99 were female, and the mean age was approximately 64 years. The cohort comprised 200 to 300 treatment-naïve NSCLC patients with resected, localized lung tumors. Results and caveats for the whole study, not just this receptor: Multi-region tumor sequencing was not performed, so intratumor heterogeneity could not be excluded. Uninvolved tumor-adjacent lung showed the highest T cell clonality, higher than tumor, which suggests more focused antigenic responses in the uninvolved tumor-adjacent lung. Because of the exploratory design, TCR variables were selected using unadjusted p-values without false-discovery rate correction. Longer overall survival was associated with higher blood T cell density, whereas shorter survival was associated with higher adjacent-lung clonality. A median of 57 of the top 100 tumor clones turned up in the paired uninvolved adjacent lung, and roughly 28 of those clones also ranked among the top 100 of that same adjacent lung.

Concerning this clone: Its antigen is currently not known. Base qualities are missing; no much larger clone stands one base away.

TCR beta CDR3 regions were sequenced from DNA using the immunoSEQ Assay. The original methods were these. T cell density was computed as TCR beta template counts normalized to usable DNA estimated by amplifying housekeeping genes. The preseqR package was used to estimate richness by extrapolating to 400,000 templates for PBMC samples and to 120,000 templates for tissue samples. Clonality was calculated as one minus Pielou's evenness. Differential abundance testing on productive amino-acid clonotypes, with a minimum total count of 5 and an alpha of 0.1, was used to identify tissue-enriched TCRs. The Jaccard Index and the Morisita Overlap Index were used to measure repertoire overlap between compartments. GLIPH grouped TCR beta CDR3s together with public tetramer-defined viral CDR3s, and a viral motif had to include at least three viral sequences and also show V-gene enrichment. TCRdb's version of the immuneACCESS table is confined to in-frame rearrangements and falls short of the full clone set. An unresolved V gene accounts for under half of the shortfall where checked; the remainder is of unknown origin. From that table come the V and J calls and clone size; the DNA was used to work out D and trimming. The sample contains 50,000 to 70,000 clones, 81% of them found a single time. Approximately 4.7% of the sample goes to the ten largest clones.

At diagnosis, tumor, uninvolved tumor-adjacent lung and peripheral blood were collected and then preserved as a mix of FFPE and fresh-frozen material. For TCR repertoire profiling, the blood samples were analyzed as peripheral blood mononuclear cells. This receptor was taken from a man aged 40-75 years with stage II lung adenocarcinoma. The sequencing used PBMCs, collected before any cancer treatment.

The nucleotides read TGTGCCAGCAGCCCAGTAGGCAGACTAAGCAATCAGCCCCAGCATTTT. It is translated as CASSPVGRLSNQPQHF. This sequence uses TRBV7-8 and TRBJ1-5, with the D gene uncertain. Reading from cysteine to phenylalanine, the CDR3 counts 16 amino acids. Only the CDR3 DNA stays, 48 bases, in frame from base 1. The trim is 5 bases for V and 1 base for J, with a gap of 15 bases between the germline ends. In the germline V gene, CDR1 corresponds to SGHVS and CDR2 to FQNEAQ.